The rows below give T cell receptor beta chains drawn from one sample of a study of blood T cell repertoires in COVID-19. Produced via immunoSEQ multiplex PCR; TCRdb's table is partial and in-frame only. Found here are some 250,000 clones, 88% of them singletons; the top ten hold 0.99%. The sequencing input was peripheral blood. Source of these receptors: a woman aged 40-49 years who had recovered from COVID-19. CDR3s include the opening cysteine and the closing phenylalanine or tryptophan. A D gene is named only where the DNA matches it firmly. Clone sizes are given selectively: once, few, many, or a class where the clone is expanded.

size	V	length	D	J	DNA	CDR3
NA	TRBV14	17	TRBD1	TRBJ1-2	TGTGCCAGCAGCCCCCGCGGGCAGGGGGCGAGGAACTATGGCTACACCTTC	CASSPRGQGARNYGYTF
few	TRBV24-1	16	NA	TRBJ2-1	TGTGCCACCAGTGACCAGACGCGGGGCCCGGCTTGGGAGCAGTTCTTC	CATSDQTRGPAWEQFF
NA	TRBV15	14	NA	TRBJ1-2	TGTGCCACCAGCAGAGGGGAGGCAGGGAGTGGCTACACCTTC	CATSRGEAGSGYTF
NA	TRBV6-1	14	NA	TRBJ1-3	TGTGCCAGCAGTGAACGAGGCGCCGGAAACACCATATATTTT	CASSERGAGNTIYF
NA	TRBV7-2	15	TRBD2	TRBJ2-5	TGTGCCAGCAGCTTAGCCGGGGGGAGCCAAGAGACCCAGTACTTC	CASSLAGGSQETQYF
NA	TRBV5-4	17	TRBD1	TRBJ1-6	TGTGCCAGCAGCTTGCCGGGGACAGGGCTCTATAATTCACCCCTCCACTTT	CASSLPGTGLYNSPLHF
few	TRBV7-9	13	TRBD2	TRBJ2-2	TGTGCCAGCACCCACGCGGGGGGCGGGGAGCTGTTTTTT	CASTHAGGGELFF
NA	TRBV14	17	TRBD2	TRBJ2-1	TGTGCCAGCAGCCCCCGACTAGCGGCGAGGTCGTACAATGAGCAGTTCTTC	CASSPRLAARSYNEQFF
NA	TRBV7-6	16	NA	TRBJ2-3	TGTGCCAGCAGCGCAGGGCGGGGTCCCTCCTCAGATACGCAGTATTTT	CASSAGRGPSSDTQYF
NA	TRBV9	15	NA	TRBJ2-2	TGTGCCAGCAGCGTAGCCCCCTGGAACACCGGGGAGCTGTTTTTT	CASSVAPWNTGELFF
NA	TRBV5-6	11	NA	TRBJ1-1	TGTGCCAGCAGCCGCGGCACTGAAGCTTTCTTT	CASSRGTEAFF
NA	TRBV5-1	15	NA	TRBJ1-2	TGCGCCAGCAGCTTGGGGCAGGGGACTAACTATGGCTACACCTTC	CASSLGQGTNYGYTF
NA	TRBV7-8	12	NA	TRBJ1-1	TGTGCCAGCAGCCCCCCGTCTCCTGAAGCTTTCTTT	CASSPPSPEAFF
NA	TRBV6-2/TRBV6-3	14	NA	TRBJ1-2	TGTGCCAGCAGTTACTCAGGCAGCGGCGGAGGCTACACCTTC	CASSYSGSGGGYTF
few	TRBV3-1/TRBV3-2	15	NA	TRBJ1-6	TGTGCCAGCAGCCCTCTGACCGAGGCAAGTTCACCCCTCCACTTT	CASSPLTEASSPLHF
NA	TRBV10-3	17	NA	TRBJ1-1	TGTGCCATCAGTGAGTCGATCACAGGGCGAGTGGGCACTGAAGCTTTCTTT	CAISESITGRVGTEAFF
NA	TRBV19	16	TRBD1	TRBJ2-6	TGTGCCAGTAGACCCGGGACAGGGTCTGGGGCCAACGTCCTGACTTTC	CASRPGTGSGANVLTF
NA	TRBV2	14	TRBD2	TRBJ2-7	TGTGCCAGCAGCCCGGGACTAACCCCCTACGAGCAGTACTTC	CASSPGLTPYEQYF
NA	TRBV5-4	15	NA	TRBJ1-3	TGTGCCAGCAGCCCCGCGGGGGGCTCTGGAAACACCATATATTTT	CASSPAGGSGNTIYF
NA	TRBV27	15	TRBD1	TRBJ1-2	TGTGCCAGCAGTACACACAGGGGAACTAACTATGGCTACACCTTC	CASSTHRGTNYGYTF
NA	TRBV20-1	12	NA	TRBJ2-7	TGCAGTGCTAGTTCCGGGGCCTACGAGCAGTACTTC	CSASSGAYEQYF
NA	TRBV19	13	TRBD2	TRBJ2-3	TGTGCCAGTAGGGGGACTAGCGGAGATACGCAGTATTTT	CASRGTSGDTQYF
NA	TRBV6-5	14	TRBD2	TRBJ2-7	TGTGCCAGCAGTTCCCCGACTAGCGGTGCACTCCAGTACTTC	CASSSPTSGALQYF
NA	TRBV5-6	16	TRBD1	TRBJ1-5	TGTGCCAGCAGCTTGGGGGACAGGGGGCTTGGTCAGCCCCAGCATTTT	CASSLGDRGLGQPQHF
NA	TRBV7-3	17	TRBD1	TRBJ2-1	TGTGCCAGCAGCCAACAGGGGTGGTGGTCAACTACGAATGAGCAGTTCTTC	CASSQQGWWSTTNEQFF
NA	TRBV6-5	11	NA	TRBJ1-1	TGTGCCAGCAGCCAGGGCACTGAAGCTTTCTTT	CASSQGTEAFF
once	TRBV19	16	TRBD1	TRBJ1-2	TGTGCCAGTAGTGAATCCCCGGGACAGGGGGCCTATGGCTACACCTTC	CASSESPGQGAYGYTF
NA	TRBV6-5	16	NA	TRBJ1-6	TGTGCCAGCAGTTACTCGGTGGGGGCCGGGGATTCACCCCTCCACTTT	CASSYSVGAGDSPLHF
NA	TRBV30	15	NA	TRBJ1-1	TGTGCCTGGAGGCCCCGGGGGGGCGATGGCACTGAAGCTTTCTTT	CAWRPRGGDGTEAFF
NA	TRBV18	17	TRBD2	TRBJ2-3	TGTGCCAGCTCGCCCGGGACTAGCGGGAGTGGGACAGATACGCAGTATTTT	CASSPGTSGSGTDTQYF
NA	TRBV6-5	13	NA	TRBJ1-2	TGTGCCAGCTGGCCCCAACGTGGCTATGGCTACACCTTC	CASWPQRGYGYTF
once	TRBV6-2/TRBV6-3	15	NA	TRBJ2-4	TGTGCCAGCAGTTACTCGAACAGAGCCAAAAACATTCAGTACTTC	CASSYSNRAKNIQYF
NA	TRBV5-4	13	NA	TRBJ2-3	TGTGCCAGCAGCCCGGGTGGAACAGATACGCAGTATTTT	CASSPGGTDTQYF
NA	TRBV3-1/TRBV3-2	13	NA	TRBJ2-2	TGTGCCAGCAGGGGGCGTGGGACCGGGGAGCTGTTTTTT	CASRGRGTGELFF
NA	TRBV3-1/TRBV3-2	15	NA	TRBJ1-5	TGTGCCAGCAGCCAAGATCGGCGGGGCCCTCAGCCCCAGCATTTT	CASSQDRRGPQPQHF
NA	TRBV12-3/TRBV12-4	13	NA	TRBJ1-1	TGTGCCAGCAGTTTACGGGGTAGGACTGAAGCTTTCTTT	CASSLRGRTEAFF
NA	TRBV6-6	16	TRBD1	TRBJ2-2	TGTGCCAGCCGCAAGCCGGGACAGGGGTGGTCGGGGGAGCTGTTTTTT	CASRKPGQGWSGELFF
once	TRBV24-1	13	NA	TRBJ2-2	TGTGCCACCCTGGACAGCTACACCGGGGAGCTGTTTTTT	CATLDSYTGELFF
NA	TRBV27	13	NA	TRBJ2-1	TGTGCCAGCACCGTGCTGGGAGCCGATGAGCAGTTCTTC	CASTVLGADEQFF
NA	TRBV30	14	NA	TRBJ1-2	TGTGCCTGGAGTGTACGGAGGGATAGGGCTGGCTACACCTTC	CAWSVRRDRAGYTF
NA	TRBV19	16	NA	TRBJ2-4	TGTGCCAGTAGTATCCCAGGGGCTCTAGCCAAAAACATTCAGTACTTC	CASSIPGALAKNIQYF
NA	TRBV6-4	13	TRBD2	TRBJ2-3	TGTGCCGGCAGCCCACGGGGGGGAGATACGCAGTATTTT	CAGSPRGGDTQYF
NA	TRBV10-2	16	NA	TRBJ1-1	TGCGCCAGCAGTGAGTCGAAAGCGGGTCCGAACACTGAAGCTTTCTTT	CASSESKAGPNTEAFF
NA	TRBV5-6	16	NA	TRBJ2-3	TGTGCCAGCAGCTTGGCGCCGGTCGGGTCAGCAGATACGCAGTATTTT	CASSLAPVGSADTQYF
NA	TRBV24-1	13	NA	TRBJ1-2	TGTGCCACAAAACAGGGCCCCGGCTATGGCTACACCTTC	CATKQGPGYGYTF
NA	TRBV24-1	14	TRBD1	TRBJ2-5	TGTGCCACTGGACAGGGTTCGGCAGGGGAGACCCAGTACTTC	CATGQGSAGETQYF
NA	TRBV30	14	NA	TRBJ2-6	TGTGCCTGGAGCCCCGGGGCTGGGGCCAACGTCCTGACTTTC	CAWSPGAGANVLTF